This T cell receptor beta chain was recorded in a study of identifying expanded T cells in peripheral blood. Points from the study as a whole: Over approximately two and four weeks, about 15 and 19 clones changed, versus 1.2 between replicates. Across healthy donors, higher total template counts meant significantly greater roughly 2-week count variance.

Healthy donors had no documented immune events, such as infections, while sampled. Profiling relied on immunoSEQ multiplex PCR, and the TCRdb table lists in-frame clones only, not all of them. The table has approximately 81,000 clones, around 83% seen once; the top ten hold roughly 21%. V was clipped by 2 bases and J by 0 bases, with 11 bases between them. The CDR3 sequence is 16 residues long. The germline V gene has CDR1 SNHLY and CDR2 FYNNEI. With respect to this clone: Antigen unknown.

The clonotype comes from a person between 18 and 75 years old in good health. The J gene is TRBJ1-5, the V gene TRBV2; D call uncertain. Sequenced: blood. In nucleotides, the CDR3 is TGTGCCAGCAGTGAATTAGGCAGACATAGCAATCAGCCCCAGCATTTT. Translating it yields CASSELGRHSNQPQHF.